This section outlines one TCR beta chain sequence together with its context. This entry is derived from a study of shared clonotypes between healthy human individuals. Study as a whole: Samples came from a couple of female and a few male donors aged 18 to 49.

Germline values: CDR1 MDHEN, CDR2 SYDVKM. The CDR3 loop spans 15 amino acids. Trimming removed 3 bases at V and 10 bases at J, with 16 bases between. In the study's own analysis: In the immunoSEQ data, sequences were junction-only and lacked quality scores, so filtering differed. Assay used: immunoSEQ multiplex PCR; TCRdb lists only in-frame clones, some missing. V, J and clone size were drawn from that table, and D and trimming were deduced from the DNA. The sample includes roughly 2.2 million clones, approximately 95% seen only once; the top ten take about 0.37%. A CD45RA-negative memory subset and a CD45RA+ naive subset were separated from the CD4+ cells.

This TCR was sampled from a man between 18 and 35 years old in good health. Some clones in this sample may be carry-over from other donors' samples. V usage is TRBV28 and J usage is TRBJ1-6; D may be TRBD1 (5 bases). Specimen: naive CD4+ T cells from PBMCs. Regarding subset: CD45RA+ positively selected. The CDR3 coding sequence is TGTGCCAGCAGTTTTAGGTCTGTTGGGGGGTCACCCCTCCACTTT. Its translation: CASSFRSVGGSPLHF.